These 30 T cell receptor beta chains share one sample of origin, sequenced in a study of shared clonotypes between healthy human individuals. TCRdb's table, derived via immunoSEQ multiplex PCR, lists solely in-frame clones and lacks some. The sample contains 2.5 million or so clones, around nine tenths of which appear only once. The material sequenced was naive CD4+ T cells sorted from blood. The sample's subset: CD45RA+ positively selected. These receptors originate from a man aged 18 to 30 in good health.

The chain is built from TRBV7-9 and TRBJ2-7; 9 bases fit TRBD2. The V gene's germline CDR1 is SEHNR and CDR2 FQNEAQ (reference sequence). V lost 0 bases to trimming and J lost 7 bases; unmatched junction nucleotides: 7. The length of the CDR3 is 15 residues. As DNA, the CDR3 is TGTGCCAGCAGCTTAGCTAGCGGGAGTAGGAAAGAGCAGTACTTC. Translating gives CASSLASGSRKEQYF.

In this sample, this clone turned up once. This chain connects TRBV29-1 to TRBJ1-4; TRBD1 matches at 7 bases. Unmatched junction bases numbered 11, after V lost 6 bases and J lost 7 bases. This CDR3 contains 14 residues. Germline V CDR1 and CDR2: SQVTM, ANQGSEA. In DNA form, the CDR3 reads TGCAGCGTCCCAGGACAGGCGGTTGGTGAAAAACTGTTTTTT. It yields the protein CSVPGQAVGEKLFF.

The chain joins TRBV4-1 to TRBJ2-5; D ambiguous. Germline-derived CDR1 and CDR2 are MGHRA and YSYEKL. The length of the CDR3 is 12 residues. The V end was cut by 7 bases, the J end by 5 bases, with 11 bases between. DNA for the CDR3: TGCGCCAGCAAGCCGGCTGCGGAGACCCAGTACTTC. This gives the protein CASKPAAETQYF.

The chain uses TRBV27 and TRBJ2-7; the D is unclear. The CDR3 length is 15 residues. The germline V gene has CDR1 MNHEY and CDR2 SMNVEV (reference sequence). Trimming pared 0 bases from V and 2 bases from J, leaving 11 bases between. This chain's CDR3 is CASSLSRRIAYEQYF. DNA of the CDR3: TGTGCCAGCAGTTTATCCCGCCGGATTGCCTACGAGCAGTACTTC.

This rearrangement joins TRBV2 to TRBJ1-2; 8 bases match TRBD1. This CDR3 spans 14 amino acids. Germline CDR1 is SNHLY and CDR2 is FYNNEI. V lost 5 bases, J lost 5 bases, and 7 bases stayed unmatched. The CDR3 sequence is CASSRPGQEYGYTF. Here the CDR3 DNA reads TGTGCCAGCAGTCGGCCGGGACAGGAATATGGCTACACCTTC. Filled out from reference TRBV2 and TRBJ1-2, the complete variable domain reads EPEVTQTPSHQVTQMGQEVILRCVPISNHLYFYWYRQILGQKVEFLVSFYNNEISEKSEIFDDQFSVERPDGSNFTLKIRSTKLEDSAMYFCASSRPGQEYGYTFGSGTRLTVV.

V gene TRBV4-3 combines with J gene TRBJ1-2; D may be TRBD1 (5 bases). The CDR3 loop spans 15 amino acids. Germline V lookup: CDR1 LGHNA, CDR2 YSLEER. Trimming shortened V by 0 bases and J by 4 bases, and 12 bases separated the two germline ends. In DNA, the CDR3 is TGCGCCAGCAGCCAAGAACTGGCGGGGGGCTATGGCTACACCTTC. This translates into CASSQELAGGYGYTF.

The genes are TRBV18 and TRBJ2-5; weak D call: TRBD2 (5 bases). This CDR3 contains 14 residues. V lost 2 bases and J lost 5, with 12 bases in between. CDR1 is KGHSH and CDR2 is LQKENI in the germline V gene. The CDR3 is CASSPGSSGETQYF. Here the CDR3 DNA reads TGTGCCAGCTCACCAGGGAGTTCTGGGGAGACCCAGTACTTC.

The CDR3 loop reads CASSPYPGMGELFF. CDR3 bases: TGTGCCAGTAGTCCCTACCCGGGTATGGGGGAGCTGTTTTTT. V gene TRBV19 combines with J gene TRBJ2-2, with D unresolved. Germline CDR1 and CDR2: LNHDA and SQIVND (reference sequence). CDR3 size: 14 residues. Trimming removed 5 bases from V and 8 bases from J, with 15 bases in between.

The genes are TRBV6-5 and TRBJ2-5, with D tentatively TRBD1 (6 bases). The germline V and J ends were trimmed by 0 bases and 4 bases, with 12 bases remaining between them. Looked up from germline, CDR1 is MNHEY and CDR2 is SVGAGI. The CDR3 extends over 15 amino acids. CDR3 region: CASSYSETRGETQYF. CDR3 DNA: TGTGCCAGCAGTTACTCAGAGACCAGGGGAGAGACCCAGTACTTC.

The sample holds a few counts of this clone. CDR3 in amino acids: CAIEELNQPQHF. CDR3 in DNA: TGTGCCATCGAGGAGCTGAATCAGCCCCAGCATTTT. This chain joins TRBV28 and TRBJ1-5; D call uncertain. The V and J ends lost 10 bases and 4 bases respectively, with 11 bases between them. In germline, CDR1 is MDHEN, CDR2 SYDVKM. CDR3 length equals 12 residues.

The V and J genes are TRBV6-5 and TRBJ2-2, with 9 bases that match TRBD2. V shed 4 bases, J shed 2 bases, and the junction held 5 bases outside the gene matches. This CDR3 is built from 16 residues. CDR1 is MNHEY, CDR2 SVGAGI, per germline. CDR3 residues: CASSSQTSGNTGELFF. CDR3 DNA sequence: TGTGCCAGCAGTTCGCAGACTAGCGGAAACACCGGGGAGCTGTTTTTT.

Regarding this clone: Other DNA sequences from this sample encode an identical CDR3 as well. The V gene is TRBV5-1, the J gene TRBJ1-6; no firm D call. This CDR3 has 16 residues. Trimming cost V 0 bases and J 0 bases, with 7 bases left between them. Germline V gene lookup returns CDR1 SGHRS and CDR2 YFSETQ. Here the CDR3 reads CASSLGGSSYNSPLHF. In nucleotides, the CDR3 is TGCGCCAGCAGCTTGGGCGGAAGCTCCTATAATTCACCCCTCCACTTT. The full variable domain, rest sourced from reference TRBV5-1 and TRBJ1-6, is KAGVTQTPRYLIKTRGQQVTLSCSPISGHRSVSWYQQTPGQGLQFLFEYFSETQRNKGNFPGRFSGRQFSNSRSEMNVSTLELGDSALYLCASSLGGSSYNSPLHFGNGTRLTVT.

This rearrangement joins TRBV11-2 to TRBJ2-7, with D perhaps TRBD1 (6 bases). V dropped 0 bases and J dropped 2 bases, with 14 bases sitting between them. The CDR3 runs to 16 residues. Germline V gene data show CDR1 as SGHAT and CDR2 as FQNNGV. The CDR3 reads CASSLDSQGPTYEQYF. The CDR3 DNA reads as TGTGCCAGCAGCTTAGACTCACAGGGCCCCACCTACGAGCAGTACTTC.

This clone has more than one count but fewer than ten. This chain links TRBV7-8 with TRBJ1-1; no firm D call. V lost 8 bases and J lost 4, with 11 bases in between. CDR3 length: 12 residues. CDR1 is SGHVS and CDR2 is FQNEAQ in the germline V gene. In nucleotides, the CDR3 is TGTGCCAGCCTCGGTGATAGCACTGAAGCTTTCTTT. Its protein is CASLGDSTEAFF.

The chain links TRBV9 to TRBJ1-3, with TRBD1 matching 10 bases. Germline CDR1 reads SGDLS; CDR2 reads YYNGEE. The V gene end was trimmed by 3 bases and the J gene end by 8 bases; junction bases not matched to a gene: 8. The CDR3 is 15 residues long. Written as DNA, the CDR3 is TGTGCCAGCAGCGCCCCACACGGGACAGGGGACACCATATATTTT. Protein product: CASSAPHGTGDTIYF.

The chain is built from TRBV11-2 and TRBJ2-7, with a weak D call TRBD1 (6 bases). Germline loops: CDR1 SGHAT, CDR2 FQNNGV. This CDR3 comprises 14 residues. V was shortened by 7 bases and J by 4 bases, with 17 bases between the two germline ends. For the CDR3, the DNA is TGTGCCAGCATTCCGACAGGACCGAATTACGAGCAGTACTTC. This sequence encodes CASIPTGPNYEQYF.

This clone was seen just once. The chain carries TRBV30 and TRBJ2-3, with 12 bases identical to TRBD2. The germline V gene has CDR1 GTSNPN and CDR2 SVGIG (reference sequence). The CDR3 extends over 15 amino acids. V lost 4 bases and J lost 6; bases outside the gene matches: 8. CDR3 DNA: TGTGCCTGGACCGGAGCTAGCGGGAGGGGGGATACGCAGTATTTT. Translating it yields CAWTGASGRGDTQYF.

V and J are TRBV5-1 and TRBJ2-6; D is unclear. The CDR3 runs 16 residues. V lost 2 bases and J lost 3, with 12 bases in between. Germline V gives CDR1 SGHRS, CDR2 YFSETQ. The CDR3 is CASSFSESGGANVLTF. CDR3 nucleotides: TGCGCCAGCAGCTTTAGTGAGTCTGGTGGGGCCAACGTCCTGACTTTC.

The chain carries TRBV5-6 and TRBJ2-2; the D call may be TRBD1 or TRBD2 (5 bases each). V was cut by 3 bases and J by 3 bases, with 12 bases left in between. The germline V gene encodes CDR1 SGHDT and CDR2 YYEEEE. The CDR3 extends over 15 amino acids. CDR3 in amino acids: CASSSPGRYTGELFF. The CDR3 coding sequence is TGTGCCAGCAGCTCACCGGGACGGTACACCGGGGAGCTGTTTTTT.

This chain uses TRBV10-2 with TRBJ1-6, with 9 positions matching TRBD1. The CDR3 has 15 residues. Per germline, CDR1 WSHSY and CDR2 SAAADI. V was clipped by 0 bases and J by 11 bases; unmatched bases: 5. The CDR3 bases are TGCGCCAGCAGTGAGTCTGGGGACAGGGTTCCACCCCTCCACTTT. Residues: CASSESGDRVPPLHF.

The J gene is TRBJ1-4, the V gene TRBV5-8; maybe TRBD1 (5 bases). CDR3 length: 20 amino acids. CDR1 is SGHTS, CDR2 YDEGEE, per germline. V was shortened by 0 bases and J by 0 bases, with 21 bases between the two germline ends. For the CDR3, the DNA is TGTGCCAGCAGCTTGGGGGCGGGACTTTCGCGGCGAACAACTAATGAAAAACTGTTTTTT. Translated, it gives CASSLGAGLSRRTTNEKLFF.

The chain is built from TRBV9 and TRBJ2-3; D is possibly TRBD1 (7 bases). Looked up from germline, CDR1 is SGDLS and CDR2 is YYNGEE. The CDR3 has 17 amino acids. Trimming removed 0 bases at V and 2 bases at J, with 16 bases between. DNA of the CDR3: TGTGCCAGCAGCGTAGGCGTGGGCAGGGGGGACACAGATACGCAGTATTTT. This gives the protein CASSVGVGRGDTDTQYF.

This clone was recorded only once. The CDR3 bases are TGTGCCAGCAGTGAAGCCCCCCCGACAGGGGAGCAAGATACGCAGTATTTT. This translates into CASSEAPPTGEQDTQYF. The chain is built from TRBV6-1 and TRBJ2-3; 8 bases are a match to TRBD1. The CDR3 spans 17 residues. V shed 0 bases and J 5 bases; nucleotides not matched to a gene: 10. In germline, CDR1 is MNHNS, CDR2 SASEGT.

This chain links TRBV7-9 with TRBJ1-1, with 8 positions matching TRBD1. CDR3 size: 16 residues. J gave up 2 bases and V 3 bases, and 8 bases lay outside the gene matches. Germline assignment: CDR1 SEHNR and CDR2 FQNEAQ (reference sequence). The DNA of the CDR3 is TGTGCCAGCAGCTTCCTAGGACAGGGCGGCAACACTGAAGCTTTCTTT. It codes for CASSFLGQGGNTEAFF. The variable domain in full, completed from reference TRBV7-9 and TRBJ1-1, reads DTGVSQNPRHKITKRGQNVTFRCDPISEHNRLYWYRQTLGQGPEFLTYFQNEAQLEKSRLLSDRFSAERPKGSFSTLEIQRTEQGDSAMYLCASSFLGQGGNTEAFFGQGTRLTVV.

The CDR3 nucleotides read TGCGCCAGCAGCTTGGCCTTCAGCTTAGCTTCCTACGAGCAGTACTTC. This sequence encodes CASSLAFSLASYEQYF. This sequence joins TRBV5-1 and TRBJ2-7, with no clear D. The germline V and J ends were trimmed by 0 bases and 1 base, with 14 bases remaining between them. This CDR3 spans 16 amino acids. Per germline, CDR1 SGHRS and CDR2 YFSETQ.

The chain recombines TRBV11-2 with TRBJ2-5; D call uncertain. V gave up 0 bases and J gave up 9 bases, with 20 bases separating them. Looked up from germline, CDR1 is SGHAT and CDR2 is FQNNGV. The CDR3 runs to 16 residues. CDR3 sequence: CASSLDQIIGLRAQYF. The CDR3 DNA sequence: TGTGCCAGCAGCTTAGATCAAATCATAGGTCTACGGGCCCAGTACTTC.

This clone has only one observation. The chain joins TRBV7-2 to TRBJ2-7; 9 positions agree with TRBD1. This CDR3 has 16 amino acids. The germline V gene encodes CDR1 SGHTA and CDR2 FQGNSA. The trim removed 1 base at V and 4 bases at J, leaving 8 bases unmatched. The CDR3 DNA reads TGTGCCAGCAGCTTAGATCTTGGACAGGGGAATTACGAGCAGTACTTC. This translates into CASSLDLGQGNYEQYF.

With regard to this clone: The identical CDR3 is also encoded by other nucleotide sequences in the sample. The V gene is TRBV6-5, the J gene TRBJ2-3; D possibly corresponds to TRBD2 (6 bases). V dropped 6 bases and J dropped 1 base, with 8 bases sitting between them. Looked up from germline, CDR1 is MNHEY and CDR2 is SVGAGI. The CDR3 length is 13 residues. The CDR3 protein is CASRVAGTDTQYF. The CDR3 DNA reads TGTGCCAGCAGGGTAGCGGGCACAGATACGCAGTATTTT.

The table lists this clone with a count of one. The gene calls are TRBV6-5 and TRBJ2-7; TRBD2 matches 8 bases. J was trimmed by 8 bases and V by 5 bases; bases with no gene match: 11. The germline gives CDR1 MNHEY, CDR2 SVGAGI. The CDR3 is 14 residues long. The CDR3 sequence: CASSPLSGTRKQYF. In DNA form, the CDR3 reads TGTGCCAGCAGTCCCCTCTCCGGGACTAGGAAGCAGTACTTC.

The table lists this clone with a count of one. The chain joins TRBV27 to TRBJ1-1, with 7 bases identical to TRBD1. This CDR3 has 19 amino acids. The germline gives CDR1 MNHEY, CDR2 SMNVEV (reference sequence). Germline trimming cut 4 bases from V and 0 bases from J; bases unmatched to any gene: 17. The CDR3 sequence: CASSSFFTGAGGMNTEAFF. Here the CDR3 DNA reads TGTGCCAGCAGTTCATTCTTTACAGGGGCGGGCGGGATGAACACTGAAGCTTTCTTT.